The rows below give T cell receptor beta chains drawn from one sample of a study of siplizumab effects on memory and regulatory T cells. Assay used: immunoSEQ multiplex PCR; TCRdb lists only in-frame clones, some missing. The table lists some 100,000 clones, approximately 91% of them singletons. What was sequenced was CD4+ T cells sorted from blood. Every receptor here comes from a human donor in good health. Both conserved end residues are part of each CDR3. D genes are given only for firm matches. Clone size, where shown, is once, few, many, or a class for clones that have expanded.

clone_size: -; d_call: TRBD1; j_call: TRBJ1-4; v_call: TRBV5-8; cdr3_nt: TGTGCCAGCAGGGTAGACAGGGGGCCAGGGAAACTGTTTTTT; cdr3_aa: CASRVDRGPGKLFF
clone_size: -; d_call: -; j_call: TRBJ2-7; v_call: TRBV7-2; cdr3_nt: TGTGCCAGCAGCTTACTGCAAGTTCCCAACTACGAGCAGTACTTC; cdr3_aa: CASSLLQVPNYEQYF
clone_size: -; d_call: -; j_call: TRBJ1-2; v_call: TRBV6-6; cdr3_nt: TGTGCCAGCAGTTGGAGAGGAGGCTACACCTTC; cdr3_aa: CASSWRGGYTF
clone_size: -; d_call: -; j_call: TRBJ1-1; v_call: TRBV4-1; cdr3_nt: TGCGCCAGCAGCCTTTTTGGGGCAGGACTAGCTTTCTTT; cdr3_aa: CASSLFGAGLAFF
clone_size: -; d_call: -; j_call: TRBJ2-2; v_call: TRBV19; cdr3_nt: TGTGCCAGTAGTGGGACTTGGGGTAGGGAGCTGTTTTTT; cdr3_aa: CASSGTWGRELFF
clone_size: few; d_call: -; j_call: TRBJ1-2; v_call: TRBV6-1; cdr3_nt: TGTGCCAGCAGTCCCCGGGGAGAAAGGGGGAATGGCTACACCTTC; cdr3_aa: CASSPRGERGNGYTF
clone_size: -; d_call: -; j_call: TRBJ2-3; v_call: TRBV7-9; cdr3_nt: TGTGCCAGCAGTTTCACTCAGGGGGGCCCAGATACGCAGTATTTT; cdr3_aa: CASSFTQGGPDTQYF
clone_size: once; d_call: -; j_call: TRBJ2-2; v_call: TRBV2; cdr3_nt: TGTGCCAGCGGACGGGACCGCACCGGGGAGCTGTTTTTT; cdr3_aa: CASGRDRTGELFF
clone_size: -; d_call: TRBD1; j_call: TRBJ1-5; v_call: TRBV6-1; cdr3_nt: TGTGCCAGCCGGGACAGGGGATCTCAGCCCCAGCATTTT; cdr3_aa: CASRDRGSQPQHF
clone_size: -; d_call: -; j_call: TRBJ1-1; v_call: TRBV11-2; cdr3_nt: TGTGCCAGCAGCTTAGGCACTGAAGCTTTCTTT; cdr3_aa: CASSLGTEAFF
clone_size: -; d_call: -; j_call: TRBJ2-5; v_call: TRBV7-2; cdr3_nt: TGTGCCAGCAGCTTAGATAGCGGCGGTGGGGCCCAGTACTTC; cdr3_aa: CASSLDSGGGAQYF
clone_size: -; d_call: TRBD1; j_call: TRBJ1-2; v_call: TRBV19; cdr3_nt: TGTGCCAGTAGTGCTAACAGGGGGCTTGGGGACGGCTACACCTTC; cdr3_aa: CASSANRGLGDGYTF
clone_size: -; d_call: TRBD2; j_call: TRBJ2-3; v_call: TRBV5-4; cdr3_nt: TGTGCCAGCAGCCCCGGGGAGGGCGGCACAGATACGCAGTATTTT; cdr3_aa: CASSPGEGGTDTQYF
clone_size: -; d_call: -; j_call: TRBJ2-3; v_call: TRBV15; cdr3_nt: TGTGCCACCAGCAGGGACGGGCTGGTCTGGGTCACGCAGTATTTT; cdr3_aa: CATSRDGLVWVTQYF
clone_size: once; d_call: -; j_call: TRBJ1-4; v_call: TRBV9; cdr3_nt: TGTGCCAGCAGCGTAGGCCTCGGACAGTCTAATGAAAAACTGTTTTTT; cdr3_aa: CASSVGLGQSNEKLFF
clone_size: -; d_call: -; j_call: TRBJ2-1; v_call: TRBV5-5; cdr3_nt: TGTGCCAGCAGCCCCGGCCTCTCCTACAATGAGCAGTTCTTC; cdr3_aa: CASSPGLSYNEQFF
clone_size: -; d_call: TRBD2; j_call: TRBJ2-2; v_call: TRBV5-1; cdr3_nt: TGCGCCAGCAGCTTCCTAGCGGGGAACACCGGGGAGCTGTTTTTT; cdr3_aa: CASSFLAGNTGELFF
clone_size: -; d_call: -; j_call: TRBJ1-1; v_call: TRBV6-1; cdr3_nt: TGTGCCAGCAGTGAAGGCACTGAAGCTTTCTTT; cdr3_aa: CASSEGTEAFF
clone_size: -; d_call: -; j_call: TRBJ1-6; v_call: TRBV19; cdr3_nt: TGTGCCAGTAGTATCAGCTATAATTCACCCCTCCACTTT; cdr3_aa: CASSISYNSPLHF
clone_size: -; d_call: -; j_call: TRBJ1-1; v_call: TRBV5-1; cdr3_nt: TGCGCCAGCAGCCCCGGGGCATCGAACACTGAAGCTTTCTTT; cdr3_aa: CASSPGASNTEAFF
clone_size: -; d_call: -; j_call: TRBJ2-6; v_call: TRBV7-2; cdr3_nt: TGTGCCAGCAGCTTATTTGGTACCCGCTCTGGGGCCAACGTCCTGACTTTC; cdr3_aa: CASSLFGTRSGANVLTF
clone_size: -; d_call: TRBD1; j_call: TRBJ1-2; v_call: TRBV2; cdr3_nt: TGTGCCAGCAGTGAAAACTTGGCGGGACAGGGTTCCGGCTACACCTTC; cdr3_aa: CASSENLAGQGSGYTF
clone_size: -; d_call: TRBD1; j_call: TRBJ1-6; v_call: TRBV2; cdr3_nt: TGTGCCAGCAGGGACAGGGTTTGGTTGGGTTCACCCCTCCACTTT; cdr3_aa: CASRDRVWLGSPLHF
clone_size: -; d_call: -; j_call: TRBJ2-1; v_call: TRBV7-9; cdr3_nt: TGTGCCAGCAGCTTGGGGGGTGGAGAGCAGTTCTTC; cdr3_aa: CASSLGGGEQFF
clone_size: -; d_call: -; j_call: TRBJ1-2; v_call: TRBV27; cdr3_nt: TGTGCCAGCAGTTTAACGATCCTAGGGGGCTACACCTTC; cdr3_aa: CASSLTILGGYTF
clone_size: -; d_call: -; j_call: TRBJ2-5; v_call: TRBV2; cdr3_nt: TGTGCCAGCAGTAAATTATCCCGGGAGACCCAGTACTTC; cdr3_aa: CASSKLSRETQYF
clone_size: -; d_call: TRBD1; j_call: TRBJ1-4; v_call: TRBV16; cdr3_nt: TGTGCCAGCAGCTCCCACAGGGGGCTAAAGGAAAAACTGTTTTTT; cdr3_aa: CASSSHRGLKEKLFF
clone_size: -; d_call: -; j_call: TRBJ2-3; v_call: TRBV5-1; cdr3_nt: TGCGCCAGCAGCTCGATGCTGGGCACAGATACGCAGTATTTT; cdr3_aa: CASSSMLGTDTQYF
clone_size: -; d_call: -; j_call: TRBJ2-7; v_call: TRBV6-1; cdr3_nt: TGTGCCAGCAGTGAAATACAGGGCAGTTCCTACGAGCAGTACTTC; cdr3_aa: CASSEIQGSSYEQYF
clone_size: -; d_call: TRBD1; j_call: TRBJ2-1; v_call: TRBV6-5; cdr3_nt: TGTGCCAGCAGTTTTGGGACAGGGGATGAGCAGTTCTTC; cdr3_aa: CASSFGTGDEQFF
clone_size: -; d_call: TRBD2; j_call: TRBJ2-5; v_call: TRBV14; cdr3_nt: TGTGCCAGCAGCCAACAAGCGGGACCCCAAGAGACCCAGTACTTC; cdr3_aa: CASSQQAGPQETQYF
clone_size: -; d_call: -; j_call: TRBJ2-6; v_call: TRBV7-3; cdr3_nt: TGTGCCTCCGGGGTAACTCCCAACTCTGGGGCCAACGTCCTGACTTTC; cdr3_aa: CASGVTPNSGANVLTF
clone_size: -; d_call: TRBD1; j_call: TRBJ2-7; v_call: TRBV6-5; cdr3_nt: TGTGCCAGCAGTACGCGGGACAGGGCGTCCTACGAGCAGTACTTC; cdr3_aa: CASSTRDRASYEQYF
clone_size: -; d_call: -; j_call: TRBJ2-5; v_call: TRBV5-1; cdr3_nt: TGCGCCAGCAGCGTCGGGGCCACTGGGGAGACCCAGTACTTC; cdr3_aa: CASSVGATGETQYF
clone_size: -; d_call: -; j_call: TRBJ2-3; v_call: TRBV19; cdr3_nt: TGTGCCAGTAGTATTGCCGCAGATACGCAGTATTTT; cdr3_aa: CASSIAADTQYF
clone_size: -; d_call: -; j_call: TRBJ2-6; v_call: TRBV7-3; cdr3_nt: TGTGCCAGCAGCTTAAAAGGAACGGGGGTTGGGGCCAACGTCCTGACTTTC; cdr3_aa: CASSLKGTGVGANVLTF
clone_size: -; d_call: -; j_call: TRBJ1-5; v_call: TRBV27; cdr3_nt: TGTGCCAGCAGTCTGCGGGGCCCCCAGGGAGGCCAGCCCCAGCATTTT; cdr3_aa: CASSLRGPQGGQPQHF
clone_size: -; d_call: TRBD2; j_call: TRBJ2-7; v_call: TRBV15; cdr3_nt: TGTGCCACCAGCAGAGATATCGCGGGAGGCGAGCAGTACTTC; cdr3_aa: CATSRDIAGGEQYF
clone_size: -; d_call: TRBD2; j_call: TRBJ2-5; v_call: TRBV29-1; cdr3_nt: TGCAGCGCCCCAAAACTAGCGGGGGGGTCCCAGTACTTC; cdr3_aa: CSAPKLAGGSQYF
clone_size: -; d_call: -; j_call: TRBJ2-2; v_call: TRBV11-2; cdr3_nt: TGTGCCAGCAGCTTAAACAGGAACGCGAACACCGGGGAGCTGTTTTTT; cdr3_aa: CASSLNRNANTGELFF
clone_size: -; d_call: TRBD2; j_call: TRBJ2-1; v_call: TRBV7-2; cdr3_nt: TGTGCCAGCAGCTTTCTTAGCGGGGGGACGGATCCATACAATGAGCAGTTCTTC; cdr3_aa: CASSFLSGGTDPYNEQFF
clone_size: once; d_call: -; j_call: TRBJ1-2; v_call: TRBV10-3; cdr3_nt: TGTGCCATCAGTGAGTCGACAGCTAACTATGGCTACACCTTC; cdr3_aa: CAISESTANYGYTF
clone_size: -; d_call: -; j_call: TRBJ1-4; v_call: TRBV7-9; cdr3_nt: TGTGCCAGCAGCCCGCGGACACTCTCGGAACTGTTTTTT; cdr3_aa: CASSPRTLSELFF
clone_size: -; d_call: -; j_call: TRBJ2-5; v_call: TRBV28; cdr3_nt: TGTGCCAGCAGTTCAATAGAATATCTCCAGGGGCAAGAGACCCAGTACTTC; cdr3_aa: CASSSIEYLQGQETQYF
clone_size: -; d_call: -; j_call: TRBJ1-2; v_call: TRBV2; cdr3_nt: TGTGCCAGCAGTGTTGGGGGCGCAGGCTATGGCTACACCTTC; cdr3_aa: CASSVGGAGYGYTF
clone_size: once; d_call: -; j_call: TRBJ1-1; v_call: TRBV15; cdr3_nt: TGTGCCACCAGCAGAGACAGGCTAAACACTGAAGCTTTCTTT; cdr3_aa: CATSRDRLNTEAFF
clone_size: -; d_call: -; j_call: TRBJ1-3; v_call: TRBV5-1; cdr3_nt: TGCGCCAGCAGCTTGGGAACAGGTGGAAACACCATATATTTT; cdr3_aa: CASSLGTGGNTIYF
clone_size: -; d_call: TRBD1; j_call: TRBJ1-1; v_call: TRBV7-9; cdr3_nt: TGTGCCAGCAGCCCGCAGGGGGGAGGAACTGAAGCTTTCTTT; cdr3_aa: CASSPQGGGTEAFF
clone_size: -; d_call: -; j_call: TRBJ1-3; v_call: TRBV7-2; cdr3_nt: TGTGCCAGCAGCTTAGAGGGAACGTCAATCTCTGGAAACACCATATATTTT; cdr3_aa: CASSLEGTSISGNTIYF
clone_size: -; d_call: -; j_call: TRBJ1-1; v_call: TRBV7-3; cdr3_nt: TGTGCCAGCAGCTTCGACAAGAACACTGAAGCTTTCTTT; cdr3_aa: CASSFDKNTEAFF
clone_size: -; d_call: TRBD1; j_call: TRBJ1-2; v_call: TRBV28; cdr3_nt: TGTGCCAGCAGTCGACAGGGGTATGGCTACACCTTC; cdr3_aa: CASSRQGYGYTF
clone_size: few; d_call: TRBD1; j_call: TRBJ1-1; v_call: TRBV4-1; cdr3_nt: TGCGCCAGCAGCCTCAGAACAGGGGGCTTTGAAGCTTTCTTT; cdr3_aa: CASSLRTGGFEAFF
clone_size: once; d_call: -; j_call: TRBJ2-4; v_call: TRBV6-5; cdr3_nt: TGTGCCAGCAGTTCCGGGACACTCCTCACCAAAAACATTCAGTACTTC; cdr3_aa: CASSSGTLLTKNIQYF
clone_size: -; d_call: TRBD1; j_call: TRBJ1-2; v_call: TRBV10-3; cdr3_nt: TGTGCCATCAACACAGACAGGGCTTATGGCTACACCTTC; cdr3_aa: CAINTDRAYGYTF
clone_size: -; d_call: -; j_call: TRBJ1-1; v_call: TRBV9; cdr3_nt: TGTGCCAGCAGCGTAGAGGACACTGAAGCTTTCTTT; cdr3_aa: CASSVEDTEAFF